These 5 T cell receptor beta chains share one sample of origin, sequenced in a study of early T cells in non-severe SARS-CoV-2 infection. A single record per CDR3 protein comes from TCRdb applying MiXCR to the 5' RACE reads. The sample includes fewer than 85,000 distinct CDR3 sequences, roughly an eighth of them seen just once. Sequencing was performed on whole blood. The receptor set was obtained from an adult who was a healthcare worker with PCR-confirmed SARS-CoV-2 infection or an uninfected control (not recorded which).

The V and J genes are TRBV7-9 and TRBJ1-5; no clear D gene. Between the trimmed V and J ends, which lost 10 bases and 2 bases, there was a span of 9 bases. The CDR3 has 12 amino acids. Per germline, CDR1 SEHNR and CDR2 FQNEAQ (reference sequence). Here the CDR3 DNA reads TGTGCCACCAGACGGGGCAATCAGCCCCAGCATTTT. It encodes CATRRGNQPQHF.

This clonotype was counted ten times or more. The chain uses TRBV10-2 and TRBJ2-5; 8 positions agree with TRBD1. Germline CDR1 reads WSHSY; CDR2 reads SAAADI. The CDR3 length is 14 residues. Germline trimming cut 8 bases from V and 1 base from J; bases unmatched to any gene: 6. The CDR3 DNA is TGCGCCAGCGGAGGGACAGGATCCCAAGAGACCCAGTACTTC. It is translated as CASGGTGSQETQYF.

This clonotype was detected many times. The rearrangement joins TRBV18 to TRBJ2-2, with TRBD2 as a possible D gene (7 bases). The germline V gene encodes CDR1 KGHSH and CDR2 LQKENI. Trimming cost V 0 bases and J 6 bases, with 17 bases left between them. The CDR3 runs 17 residues. CDR3 residues: CASSPPYRGANPGELFF. Written as DNA, the CDR3 is TGTGCCAGCTCACCACCTTACCGGGGGGCTAATCCCGGGGAGCTGTTTTTT.

Here the CDR3 reads CASSENTRNTGELFF. In DNA, the CDR3 is TGTGCCAGCAGTGAAAACACGAGGAACACCGGGGAGCTGTTTTTT. This chain links TRBV25-1 with TRBJ2-2; no definite D call. This CDR3 has 15 amino acids. The germline V gene has CDR1 MGHDK and CDR2 SYGVNS. Trimming removed 2 bases at V and 1 base at J, with 8 bases between.

This clonotype showed up just a few times. The V and J genes are TRBV3-1 and TRBJ1-4, with D possibly being TRBD1 (5 bases). The CDR3 is made up of 15 amino acids. Germline CDR1 is LGHDT and CDR2 is YNNKEL (reference sequence). Trimming cost V 1 base and J 7 bases, with 13 bases left between them. CDR3 sequence (DNA): TGTGCCAGCAGCCAAGTCGGGCAGGGCCTTGAAAAACTGTTTTTT. This sequence encodes CASSQVGQGLEKLFF.